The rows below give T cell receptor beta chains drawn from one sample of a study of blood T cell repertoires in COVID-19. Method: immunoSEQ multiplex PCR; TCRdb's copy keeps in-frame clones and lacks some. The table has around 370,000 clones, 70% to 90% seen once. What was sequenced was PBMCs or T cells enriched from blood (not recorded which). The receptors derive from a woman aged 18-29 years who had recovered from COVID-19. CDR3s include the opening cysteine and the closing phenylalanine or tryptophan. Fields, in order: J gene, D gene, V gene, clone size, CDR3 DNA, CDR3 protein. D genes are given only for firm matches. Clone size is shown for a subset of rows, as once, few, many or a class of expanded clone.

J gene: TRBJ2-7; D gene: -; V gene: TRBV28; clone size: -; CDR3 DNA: TGTGCCAGCAGTTTCCCCCCCTACTCCTACGAGCAGTACTTC; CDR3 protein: CASSFPPYSYEQYF
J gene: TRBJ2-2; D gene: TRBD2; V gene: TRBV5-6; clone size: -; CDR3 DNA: TGTGCCAGCAGTCCAGGGCGGCGGGGGGGCGCCACCGGGGAGCTGTTTTTT; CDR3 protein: CASSPGRRGGATGELFF
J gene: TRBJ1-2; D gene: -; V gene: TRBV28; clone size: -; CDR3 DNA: TGTGCCAGCAGTTGGACAGTTTATGGCTACACCTTC; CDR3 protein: CASSWTVYGYTF
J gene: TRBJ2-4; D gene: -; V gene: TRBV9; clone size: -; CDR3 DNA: TGTGCCAGCAGCGTAGCGGCAGGGCTAACAGGAGACATTCAGTACTTC; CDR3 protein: CASSVAAGLTGDIQYF
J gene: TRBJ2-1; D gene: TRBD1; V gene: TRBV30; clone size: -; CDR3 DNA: TGTGCCTGGAGGGGGACAGGGGGCTTTCTCTCCTACAATGAGCAGTTCTTC; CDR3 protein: CAWRGTGGFLSYNEQFF
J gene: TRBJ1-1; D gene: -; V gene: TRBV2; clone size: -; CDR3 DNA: TGTGCCAGCAGTGAAGGGGGTTCAGGGTTGGTGACTGAAGCTTTCTTT; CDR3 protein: CASSEGGSGLVTEAFF
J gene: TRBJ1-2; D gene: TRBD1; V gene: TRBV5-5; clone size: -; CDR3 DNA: TGTGCCAGCAGCCTCGGGACAGACTATGGCTACACCTTC; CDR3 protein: CASSLGTDYGYTF
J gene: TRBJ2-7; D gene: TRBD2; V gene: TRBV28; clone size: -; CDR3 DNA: TGTGCCAGCAGCCCACCGGGACGGGACTACTACTACGAGCAGTACTTC; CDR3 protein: CASSPPGRDYYYEQYF
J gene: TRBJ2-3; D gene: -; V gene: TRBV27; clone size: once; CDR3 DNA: TGTGCCAGCAGTCCAGATGGGCTGCCCGGCACAGATACGCAGTATTTT; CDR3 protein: CASSPDGLPGTDTQYF
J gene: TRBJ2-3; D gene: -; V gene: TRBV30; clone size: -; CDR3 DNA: TGTGCCTGGAGTGTACAATCGACGATACAAGGAGGCCGTAGGTGGAGAGTTGCAGATACGCAGTATTTT; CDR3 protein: CAWSVQSTIQGGRRWRVADTQYF
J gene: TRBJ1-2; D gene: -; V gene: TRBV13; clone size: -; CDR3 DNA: TGTGCCAGCAGCCTAGACCCCATCGGTGGCTACACCTTC; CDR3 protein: CASSLDPIGGYTF
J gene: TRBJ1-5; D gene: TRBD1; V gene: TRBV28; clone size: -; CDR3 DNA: TGTGCCACTGCTCCGGGACAGGACTTCAATCAGCCCCAGCATTTT; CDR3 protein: CATAPGQDFNQPQHF
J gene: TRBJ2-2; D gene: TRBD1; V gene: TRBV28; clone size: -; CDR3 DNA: TGTGCCAGCAGCTTGATGCCGGGACAGGGGGCGCGGAACACCGGGGAGCTGTTTTTT; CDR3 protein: CASSLMPGQGARNTGELFF
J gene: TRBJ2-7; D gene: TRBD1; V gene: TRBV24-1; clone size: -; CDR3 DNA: TGTGCCACCAGTGATTGGACAGGGAACGAGCAGTACTTC; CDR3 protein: CATSDWTGNEQYF
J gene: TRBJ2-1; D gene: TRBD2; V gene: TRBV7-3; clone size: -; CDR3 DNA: TGTGCCAGCAGCCCTCAGGGAGGGACTGAGCAGTTCTTC; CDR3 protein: CASSPQGGTEQFF
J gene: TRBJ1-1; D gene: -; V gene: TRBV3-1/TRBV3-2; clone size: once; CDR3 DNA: TGTGCCAGCAGCCAATCCCCCAAGAACACTGAAGCTTTCTTT; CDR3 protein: CASSQSPKNTEAFF
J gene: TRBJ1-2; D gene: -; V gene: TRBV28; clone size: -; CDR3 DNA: TGTGCCAGCAGTTCCCGACTTGCCGGGAACTATGGCTACACCTTC; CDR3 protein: CASSSRLAGNYGYTF
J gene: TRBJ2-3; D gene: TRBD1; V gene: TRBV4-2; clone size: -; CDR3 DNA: TGTGCCAGCAGGGGACAGGGGGCCGTCACAGATACGCAGTATTTT; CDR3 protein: CASRGQGAVTDTQYF
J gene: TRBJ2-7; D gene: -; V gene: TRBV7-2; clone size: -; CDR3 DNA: TGTGCCAGCAGCTTAGCCCCAGTTACCTACGAGCAGTACTTC; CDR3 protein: CASSLAPVTYEQYF
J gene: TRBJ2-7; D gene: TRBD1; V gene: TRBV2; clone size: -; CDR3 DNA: TGTGCCACCGGGACAGTAACCTACGAGCAGTACTTC; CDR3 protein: CATGTVTYEQYF
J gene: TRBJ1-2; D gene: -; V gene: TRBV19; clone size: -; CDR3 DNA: TGTGCCAGTAGTGGGCAGAACTATGGCTACACCTTC; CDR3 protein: CASSGQNYGYTF
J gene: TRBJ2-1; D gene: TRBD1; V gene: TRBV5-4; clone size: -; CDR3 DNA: TGTGCCAGCAGCAGACAGGGAGATGAGCAGTTCTTC; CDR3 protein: CASSRQGDEQFF
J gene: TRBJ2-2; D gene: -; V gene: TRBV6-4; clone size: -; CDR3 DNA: TGTGCCAGCACCGAGGGAACCAACACCGGGGAGCTGTTTTTT; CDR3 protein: CASTEGTNTGELFF
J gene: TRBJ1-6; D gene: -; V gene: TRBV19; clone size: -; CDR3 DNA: TGTGCCAGTGCACGCACGGGAATCGATTCACCCCTCCACTTT; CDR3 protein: CASARTGIDSPLHF
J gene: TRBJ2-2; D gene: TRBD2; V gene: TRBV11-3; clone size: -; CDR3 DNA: TGTGCCAGCAGCTTAACACCGGGGGGGGCCGGGGAGCTGTTTTTT; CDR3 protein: CASSLTPGGAGELFF